The 21 T cell receptor beta chains reported below all come from one sample, sequenced in a study of cytomegalovirus exposure and HLA in healthy donors. 60 Vbeta and 13 Jbeta primers were used in PCR. Assay used: immunoSEQ multiplex PCR; TCRdb lists only in-frame clones, some missing. Here the sample table reports roughly 100,000 clones. Sequencing was performed on PBMCs. The receptors were gathered from a middle-aged man in good health and CMV-seronegative.

The chain employs TRBV7-6 and TRBJ1-2; 10 positions match TRBD1. Per the germline V gene, CDR1 is SGHVS and CDR2 is FNYEAQ. The CDR3 consists of 13 residues. J was trimmed by 6 bases and V by 6 bases; bases with no gene match: 4. In nucleotides, the CDR3 is TGTGCCAGCAGAACCGGGACAGGGGATGGCTACACCTTC. The encoded protein is CASRTGTGDGYTF.

The rearrangement joins TRBV5-1 to TRBJ2-1, with 7 bases aligning to TRBD2. Germline values: CDR1 SGHRS, CDR2 YFSETQ. This CDR3 is 14 amino acids long. Unmatched junction bases numbered 6, after V lost 0 bases and J lost 9 bases. CDR3 loop: CASSLGGSSGEQFF. The CDR3 DNA follows: TGCGCCAGCAGCTTGGGCGGGAGTTCCGGTGAGCAGTTCTTC.

The rearrangement joins TRBV5-4 to TRBJ1-6; 7 bases agree with TRBD1. V lost 0 bases to trimming and J lost 6 bases; unmatched junction nucleotides: 9. The CDR3 runs 17 residues. Germline CDR1 is SGHNT and CDR2 is YYREEE (reference sequence). The CDR3 bases are TGTGCCAGCAGCTTGGACCACCCGACAGGGATTAATTCACCCCTCCACTTT. This gives the protein CASSLDHPTGINSPLHF. Full variable domain (missing parts from reference TRBV5-4 and TRBJ1-6): ETGVTQSPTHLIKTRGQQVTLRCSSQSGHNTVSWYQQALGQGPQFIFQYYREEENGRGNFPPRFSGLQFPNYSSELNVNALELDDSALYLCASSLDHPTGINSPLHFGNGTRLTVT.

The chain carries TRBV5-4 and TRBJ1-4; TRBD1 matches at 7 bases. The V gene end was trimmed by 7 bases and the J gene end by 8 bases; junction bases not matched to a gene: 11. The CDR3 runs 14 residues. The V gene's germline CDR1 is SGHNT and CDR2 YYREEE (reference sequence). This CDR3 reads CASSLGTEKEKLFF. CDR3 in DNA: TGTGCCAGCTCGCTTGGGACAGAGAAGGAAAAACTGTTTTTT.

The V and J genes are TRBV10-3 and TRBJ1-1; D is uncertain. From germline, CDR1 is ENHRY and CDR2 SYGVKD. The CDR3 is made up of 15 amino acids. Deletions cut 3 bases from V and 1 base from J, with 12 bases between. CDR3 DNA sequence: TGTGCCATCAGTGACTCCACCCGGGGGAACACTGAAGCTTTCTTT. Its translation is CAISDSTRGNTEAFF.

The chain employs TRBV21-1 and TRBJ2-3; the D call in the table, TRBD2, was not verified against the DNA. TRBV21-1 is flagged as a pseudogene. The CDR3 covers 15 residues. The CDR3 DNA follows: TGTGCCAGCAGCAGCAACGGGGGGGCCAGTGATACGCAGTATTTT. This sequence encodes CASSSNGGASDTQYF.

A remark on this clone: At one end, the junction sequence differs from germline, possibly due to a read error. J is TRBJ1-1 and V is TRBV7-9; possibly TRBD1 for D (6 bases). Germline loops: CDR1 SEHNR, CDR2 FQNEAQ (reference sequence). The CDR3 has 14 residues. The DNA of the CDR3 is TGTGCCAGCACCTTAGGGGGAGGTGTAGACGAAGCTTTCTTT. Encoded protein: CASTLGGGVDEAFF.

The CDR3 coding sequence is TGTGCCAGCAGCTTAATTAGCGGGTCCTCGGGAAACACCATATATTTT. Encoded protein: CASSLISGSSGNTIYF. The V call is TRBV7-9, the J call TRBJ1-3; D is ambiguous. Germline CDR1 and CDR2: SEHNR and FQNEAQ (reference sequence). Between the trimmed V and J ends, which lost 2 bases and 4 bases, there was a span of 15 bases. CDR3 length: 16 residues.

V gene TRBV7-9 combines with J gene TRBJ2-7, with a weak D call TRBD2 (6 bases). The CDR3 covers 14 residues. The V end was cut by 0 bases, the J end by 3 bases, with 9 bases between. Looked up from germline, CDR1 is SEHNR and CDR2 is FQNEAQ (reference sequence). The CDR3 nucleotides are TGTGCCAGCAGCTTAGCGGAGGGTTACTACGAGCAGTACTTC. Amino acid sequence: CASSLAEGYYEQYF.

The J gene is TRBJ2-5, the V gene TRBV19; perhaps TRBD1 as D (6 bases). This CDR3 spans 14 amino acids. V gave up 6 bases and J gave up 1 base, with 12 bases separating them. Germline loops: CDR1 LNHDA, CDR2 SQIVND (reference sequence). The CDR3: CASRSGHAQETQYF. CDR3 nucleotide sequence: TGTGCCAGTAGATCGGGACATGCCCAAGAGACCCAGTACTTC.

The rearrangement joins TRBV6-1 to TRBJ2-2; a weak D match, TRBD1 (5 bases). Between the trimmed V and J ends, which lost 3 bases and 4 bases, there was a span of 6 bases. From germline, CDR1 is MNHNS and CDR2 SASEGT. The CDR3 has 13 residues. The DNA of the CDR3 is TGTGCCAGCAGTGATGGGGCCACCGGGGAGCTGTTTTTT. Its translation is CASSDGATGELFF.

This chain joins TRBV6-5 and TRBJ1-2; 11 nucleotides agree with TRBD1. CDR3 length: 15 amino acids. Trimming took 2 bases from V and 6 from J; bases not matched to a gene: 5. Germline CDR1 MNHEY, CDR2 SVGAGI. This CDR3 is CASSYGTGGRDGYTF. DNA of the CDR3: TGTGCCAGCAGTTACGGGACAGGGGGTCGGGATGGCTACACCTTC.

The chain carries TRBV9 and TRBJ1-3; 9 nucleotides match TRBD1. The CDR3 has 14 amino acids. Trimming at V came to 4 bases and at J to 3 bases, leaving 2 bases not matched to a gene. Germline CDR1 SGDLS, CDR2 YYNGEE. CDR3 protein: CASSTGQGGNTIYF. The CDR3 DNA reads TGTGCCAGCAGCACGGGACAGGGTGGAAACACCATATATTTT.

V usage is TRBV7-9 and J usage is TRBJ2-7; no clear D. The CDR3 loop spans 14 amino acids. Germline lookup yields CDR1 SEHNR and CDR2 FQNEAQ (reference sequence). The V end lost 2 bases, the J end lost 2 bases, and 10 bases lay between the germline ends. CDR3 DNA sequence: TGTGCCAGCAGCTTAAACAGTTTAACCTACGAGCAGTACTTC. Encoded protein: CASSLNSLTYEQYF.

The chain has TRBV7-2 and TRBJ2-1, with D possibly TRBD1 on 5 matching bases. V gave up 2 bases and J gave up 5 bases, with 13 bases separating them. Germline CDR1 and CDR2: SGHTA and FQGNSA. The length of the CDR3 is 15 residues. The CDR3 sequence is CASSLRAGPNNEQFF. The CDR3 DNA is TGTGCCAGCAGCTTAAGGGCAGGGCCGAACAATGAGCAGTTCTTC. The whole variable domain, remainder taken from reference TRBV7-2 and TRBJ2-1, is GAGVSQSPSNKVTEKGKDVELRCDPISGHTALYWYRQSLGQGLEFLIYFQGNSAPDKSGLPSDRFSAERTGGSVSTLTIQRTQQEDSAVYLCASSLRAGPNNEQFFGPGTRLTVL.

V usage is TRBV18 and J usage is TRBJ1-3, with a possible D match to TRBD1 (5 bases). This CDR3 is 14 amino acids long. Germline V gives CDR1 KGHSH, CDR2 LQKENI. V lost 8 bases, J lost 0 bases, and 11 bases lay in between. CDR3 in amino acids: CASQGTNSGNTIYF. The CDR3 DNA sequence: TGTGCCAGCCAGGGCACTAACTCTGGAAACACCATATATTTT. Full variable domain (remainder filled in from reference TRBV18 and TRBJ1-3): NAGVMQNPRHLVRRRGQEARLRCSPMKGHSHVYWYRQLPEEGLKFMVYLQKENIIDESGMPKERFSAEFPKEGPSILRIQQVVRGDSAAYFCASQGTNSGNTIYFGEGSWLTVV.

V is TRBV6-1 and J is TRBJ2-5; D perhaps matches TRBD2 (5 bases). The CDR3 contains 14 residues. V lost 6 bases and J 5 bases, leaving 16 bases between the germline ends. CDR1 and CDR2 from the germline V gene are MNHNS and SASEGT. The DNA of the CDR3 is TGTGCCAGCAGCCCCCGGGGTTTCGGGGAGACCCAGTACTTC. It translates to CASSPRGFGETQYF.

The J gene is TRBJ1-3, the V gene TRBV19; D is perhaps TRBD1 (5 bases). Trimming stripped 3 bases from V and 1 base from J, with 10 bases between. CDR1 LNHDA and CDR2 SQIVND come from the germline V gene (reference sequence). The CDR3 covers 15 residues. CDR3 protein: CASSILGASGNTIYF. CDR3 nucleotides: TGTGCCAGTAGTATCTTAGGGGCGTCTGGAAACACCATATATTTT.

The chain carries TRBV30 and TRBJ2-2, with 7 bases matching TRBD1. This CDR3 region has 16 residues. Germline V gene lookup returns CDR1 GTSNPN and CDR2 SVGIG (reference sequence). The trim removed 8 bases at V and 5 bases at J, leaving 17 bases unmatched. CDR3 region: CAGIGQAAFFTGELFF. The CDR3 DNA reads as TGTGCCGGGATTGGACAGGCAGCCTTTTTTACCGGGGAGCTGTTTTTT.

V gene TRBV5-1 combines with J gene TRBJ2-2; 11 bases fit TRBD2. This CDR3 has 18 amino acids. The germline gives CDR1 SGHRS, CDR2 YFSETQ. Germline trimming cut 0 bases from V and 1 base from J; bases unmatched to any gene: 5. This chain's CDR3 is CASSLAPLAGGNTGELFF. The CDR3 DNA follows: TGCGCCAGCAGCTTGGCACCTCTAGCGGGGGGGAACACCGGGGAGCTGTTTTTT. The whole variable domain, filled in from reference TRBV5-1 and TRBJ2-2, reads KAGVTQTPRYLIKTRGQQVTLSCSPISGHRSVSWYQQTPGQGLQFLFEYFSETQRNKGNFPGRFSGRQFSNSRSEMNVSTLELGDSALYLCASSLAPLAGGNTGELFFGEGSRLTVL.

Turning to this clone: Other DNA variants within this sample encode the same CDR3. The rearrangement links TRBV6-5 to TRBJ1-1, with no clear D. This CDR3 region has 15 residues. Germline CDR1 MNHEY, CDR2 SVGAGI. V lost 0 bases to trimming and J lost 0 bases, with 8 bases between them. CDR3 sequence reads: CASSYSWAMNTEAFF. CDR3 DNA sequence: TGTGCCAGCAGTTACTCGTGGGCTATGAACACTGAAGCTTTCTTT.